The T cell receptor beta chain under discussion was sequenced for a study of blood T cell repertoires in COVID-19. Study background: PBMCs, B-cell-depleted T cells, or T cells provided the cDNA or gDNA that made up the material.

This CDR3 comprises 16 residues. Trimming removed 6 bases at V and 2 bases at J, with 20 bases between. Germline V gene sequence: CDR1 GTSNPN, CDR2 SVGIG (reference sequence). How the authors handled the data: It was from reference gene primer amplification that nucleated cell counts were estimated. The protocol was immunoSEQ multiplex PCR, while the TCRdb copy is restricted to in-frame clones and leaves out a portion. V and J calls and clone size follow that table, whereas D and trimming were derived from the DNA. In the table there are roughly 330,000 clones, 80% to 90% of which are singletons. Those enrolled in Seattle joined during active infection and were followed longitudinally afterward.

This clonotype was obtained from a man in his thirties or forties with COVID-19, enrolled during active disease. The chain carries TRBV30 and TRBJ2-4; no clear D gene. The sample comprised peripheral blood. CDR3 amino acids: CACFPRPSSSKNIQYF. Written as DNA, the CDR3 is TGTGCCTGTTTCCCTAGACCGTCCTCTTCCAAAAACATTCAGTACTTC. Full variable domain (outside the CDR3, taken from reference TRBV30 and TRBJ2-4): SQTIHQWPATLVQPVGSPLSLECTVEGTSNPNLYWYRQAAGRGLQLLFYSVGIGQISSEVPQNLSASRPQDRQFILSSKKLLLSDSGFYLCACFPRPSSSKNIQYFGAGTRLSVL.